One sample yielded the 15 T cell receptor beta chains listed below, sequenced in a study of shared T cell receptors in the human thymus. Repertoires were generated with immunoSEQ multiplex PCR, while TCRdb's copy carries only in-frame clones and drops some. The sample holds approximately 730,000 clones, roughly 85% seen once. This sample was also put to use in a study of human thymus T cells.

Sequences were obtained from thymocytes. All receptors come from a girl under three years old with a congenital heart defect.

V is TRBV2 and J is TRBJ2-1; D is undetermined. CDR3 size: 13 residues. The germline V gene encodes CDR1 SNHLY and CDR2 FYNNEI. V was pared by 0 bases and J by 10 bases, with 10 bases between. CDR3 protein: CASSEAIQVEQFF. The CDR3 region has the DNA TGTGCCAGCAGTGAAGCCATTCAGGTAGAGCAGTTCTTC.

The genes are TRBV9 and TRBJ1-1; TRBD1 might be the D (5 bases). Trimming left V 0 bases short and J 7 bases short, with 19 bases between. Per germline, CDR1 SGDLS and CDR2 YYNGEE. The CDR3 spans 16 residues. The CDR3 region has the DNA TGTGCCAGCAGCGTAGGGGGTTCAGGGCGCGGGGGTGAAGCTTTCTTT. Residues: CASSVGGSGRGGEAFF.

This chain connects TRBV14 to TRBJ1-1; possibly TRBD1 for D (5 bases). Germline V CDR1 and CDR2: SGHDN, FVKESK. The CDR3 spans 12 residues. The V gene lost 6 bases and the J gene lost 3 bases, with 8 bases spanning the gap. In nucleotides, the CDR3 is TGTGCCAGCAGTCGGGGGGACACTGAAGCTTTCTTT. Amino acid sequence: CASSRGDTEAFF.

This chain links TRBV5-1 with TRBJ1-2, with D maybe TRBD1 (5 bases). Germline CDR1 SGHRS, CDR2 YFSETQ. The CDR3 has 12 amino acids. Trimming stripped 3 bases from V and 4 bases from J, with 7 bases between. CDR3 amino acids: CASSYQGYGYTF. The CDR3 bases are TGCGCCAGCAGCTATCAGGGCTATGGCTACACCTTC.

There are a few counts of this clone. The CDR3 sequence: CASSQSAGPTDTQYF. The CDR3 DNA is TGCGCCAGCAGCCAGAGCGCGGGGCCCACAGATACGCAGTATTTT. The chain carries TRBV4-1 and TRBJ2-3, with D maybe TRBD2 (6 bases). The CDR3 runs to 15 residues. V lost 3 bases and J lost 2, with 12 bases in between. CDR1 is MGHRA, CDR2 YSYEKL, per germline.

J is TRBJ2-5 and V is TRBV9; tentative D call: TRBD2 (7 bases). The length of the CDR3 is 16 residues. Germline loops: CDR1 SGDLS, CDR2 YYNGEE. Trimming removed 2 bases from V and 5 bases from J, with 19 bases in between. The CDR3 region is CASSVGGRSIVETQYF. The CDR3 DNA is TGTGCCAGCAGCGTCGGGGGGCGTAGTATTGTGGAGACCCAGTACTTC.

The chain couples TRBV9 to TRBJ2-1, with 7 bases that match TRBD2. Germline CDR1 SGDLS, CDR2 YYNGEE. The CDR3 sequence is 17 residues long. V dropped 4 bases and J dropped 0; count of bases not matched to a gene: 10. DNA of the CDR3: TGTGCCAGCAGCATAGAGAACCTAGCGGACTCCTACAATGAGCAGTTCTTC. This encodes CASSIENLADSYNEQFF.

V is TRBV15 and J is TRBJ1-1; TRBD1 is a possible D gene (6 bases). The CDR3 consists of 13 residues. Trimming took off 7 bases at V and 3 bases at J, with 12 bases between the two ends. CDR1 and CDR2 from the germline V gene are LNHNV and YYDKDF (reference sequence). The CDR3 is CATTRSGDTEAFF. CDR3 nucleotide sequence: TGTGCCACCACACGATCAGGGGACACTGAAGCTTTCTTT.

The chain is built from TRBV6-5 and TRBJ1-1, with D perhaps TRBD1 (5 bases). Between the trimmed V and J ends, which lost 10 bases and 7 bases, there was a span of 19 bases. This CDR3 is built from 13 residues. From germline, CDR1 is MNHEY and CDR2 SVGAGI. The CDR3 region has the DNA TGTGCCACCAGGAGACAGCAATTGGGTGAAGCTTTCTTT. Its translation is CATRRQQLGEAFF.

This clone was detected once. This rearrangement joins TRBV4-3 to TRBJ2-3, with D unresolved. V was pared by 2 bases and J by 1 base, with 16 bases between. CDR1 is LGHNA, CDR2 YSLEER, per germline. The CDR3 runs to 17 residues. In DNA, the CDR3 is TGCGCCAGCAGCCAAAGTAGAGTATCTCTCGGCACAGATACGCAGTATTTT. Translating gives CASSQSRVSLGTDTQYF.

The chain uses TRBV28 and TRBJ1-2, with 12 bases identical to TRBD1. V lost 5 bases to trimming and J lost 0 bases; unmatched junction nucleotides: 10. From germline, CDR1 is MDHEN and CDR2 SYDVKM. CDR3 length: 18 residues. CDR3 DNA sequence: TGTGCCAGCAGTCCCGTGCCGGGACAGGGGGCCTCTAACTATGGCTACACCTTC. Protein: CASSPVPGQGASNYGYTF.

The chain is built from TRBV9 and TRBJ1-3; D might be TRBD1 (5 bases). The V and J ends lost 0 bases and 0 bases respectively, with 16 bases between them. CDR3 length: 18 amino acids. Germline V gene sequence: CDR1 SGDLS, CDR2 YYNGEE. The CDR3 is CASSVEVDSLFSGNTIYF. CDR3 coding DNA: TGTGCCAGCAGCGTAGAAGTCGACAGCCTTTTCTCTGGAAACACCATATATTTT.

This clone was found a few times. The V call is TRBV5-1, the J call TRBJ1-2; 9 bases match TRBD1. The CDR3 loop spans 14 amino acids. With V trimmed by 1 base and J by 7 bases, 5 bases remained unmatched. CDR1 is SGHRS, CDR2 YFSETQ, per germline. The CDR3 sequence is CASSLRTGASGYTF. Here the CDR3 DNA reads TGCGCCAGCAGCTTGAGGACAGGGGCGAGTGGCTACACCTTC.

The chain employs TRBV7-4 and TRBJ1-1; 8 bases align to TRBD1. The CDR3 runs to 18 residues. With 2 bases clipped from V and 6 bases from J, the junction kept 17 bases outside the gene matches. Germline V gene lookup returns CDR1 SGHVT and CDR2 SQSDAQ. The CDR3: CASSLLSDRALVYPEAFF. CDR3 coding DNA: TGTGCCAGCAGCTTATTGTCGGACAGGGCCCTCGTTTATCCTGAAGCTTTCTTT. The variable domain in full, with the rest retrieved from reference TRBV7-4 and TRBJ1-1, is GAGVSQSPRYKVAKRGRDVALRCDSISGHVTLYWYRQTLGQGSEVLTYSQSDAQRDKSGRPSGRFSAERPERSVSTLKIQRTEQGDSAVYLCASSLLSDRALVYPEAFFGQGTRLTVV.

The chain employs TRBV7-2 and TRBJ2-3; TRBD2 matches 7 bases. Germline V CDR1 and CDR2: SGHTA, FQGNSA. This CDR3 region has 15 residues. The junction had 8 bases not matched to a gene; V was cut back by 4 bases and J by 4 bases. DNA for the CDR3: TGTGCCAGCAGCTGGGGGGGGACGACACCAGATACGCAGTATTTT. Residues: CASSWGGTTPDTQYF. The entire variable domain, with the rest obtained from reference TRBV7-2 and TRBJ2-3, is as follows: GAGVSQSPSNKVTEKGKDVELRCDPISGHTALYWYRQSLGQGLEFLIYFQGNSAPDKSGLPSDRFSAERTGGSVSTLTIQRTQQEDSAVYLCASSWGGTTPDTQYFGPGTRLTVL.